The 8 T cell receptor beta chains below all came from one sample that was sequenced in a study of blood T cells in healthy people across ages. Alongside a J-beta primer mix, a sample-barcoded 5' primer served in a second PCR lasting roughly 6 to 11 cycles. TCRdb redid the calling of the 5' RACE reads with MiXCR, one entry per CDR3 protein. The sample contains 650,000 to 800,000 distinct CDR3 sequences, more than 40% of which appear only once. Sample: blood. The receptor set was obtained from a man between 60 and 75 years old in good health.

The CDR3 region is CASSPREGVHYNEQFF. In DNA, the CDR3 is TGTGCCAGCAGCCCTCGCGAGGGTGTCCACTACAATGAGCAGTTCTTC. This chain uses TRBV7-9 with TRBJ2-1; D may be TRBD2 (5 bases). V was pared by 5 bases and J by 3 bases, with 17 bases between. There are 16 residues in the CDR3. Germline V gene data show CDR1 as SEHNR and CDR2 as FQNEAQ (reference sequence).

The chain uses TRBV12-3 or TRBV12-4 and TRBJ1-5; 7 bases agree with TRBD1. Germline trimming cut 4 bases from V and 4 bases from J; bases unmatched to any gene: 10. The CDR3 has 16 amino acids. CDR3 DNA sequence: TGTGCCAGCAGTTGGGGGACAGCAGACGCTAATCAGCCCCAGCATTTT. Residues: CASSWGTADANQPQHF.

DNA of the CDR3: TGTGCCAGCAGGGGGGGGCCTGGGGCCAACGTCCTGACTTTC. Protein product: CASRGGPGANVLTF. The chain has TRBV28 and TRBJ2-6; D is possibly TRBD2 (7 bases). V shed 6 bases and J shed 2 bases, with 8 bases lying between them. The CDR3 runs to 14 residues. Germline CDR1 is MDHEN and CDR2 is SYDVKM. Combining the CDR3 with reference TRBV28 and TRBJ2-6 gives the whole variable domain DVKVTQSSRYLVKRTGEKVFLECVQDMDHENMFWYRQDPGLGLRLIYFSYDVKMKEKGDIPEGYSVSREKKERFSLILESASTNQTSMYLCASRGGPGANVLTFGAGSRLTVL.

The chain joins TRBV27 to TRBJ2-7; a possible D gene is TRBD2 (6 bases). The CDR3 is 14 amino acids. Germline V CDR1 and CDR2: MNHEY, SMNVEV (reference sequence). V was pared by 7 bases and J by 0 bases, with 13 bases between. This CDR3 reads CASTIKEGSYEQYF. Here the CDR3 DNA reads TGTGCCAGCACAATTAAGGAGGGCTCCTACGAGCAGTACTTC.

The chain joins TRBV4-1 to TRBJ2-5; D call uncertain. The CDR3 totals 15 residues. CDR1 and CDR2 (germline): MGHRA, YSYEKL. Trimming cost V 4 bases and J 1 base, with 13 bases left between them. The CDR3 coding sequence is TGCGCCAGCAGCCGACCCTCGGAAGTCCAAGAGACCCAGTACTTC. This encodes CASSRPSEVQETQYF.

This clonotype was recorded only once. The CDR3, as DNA: TGCAGCGTTTATTCCTCGATGAACACTGAAGCTTTCTTT. Its protein is CSVYSSMNTEAFF. The chain couples TRBV29-1 to TRBJ1-1; D gene ambiguous. CDR3 length equals 13 residues. Per the germline V gene, CDR1 is SQVTM and CDR2 is ANQGSEA. V lost 5 bases and J 0 bases, leaving 10 bases between the germline ends.

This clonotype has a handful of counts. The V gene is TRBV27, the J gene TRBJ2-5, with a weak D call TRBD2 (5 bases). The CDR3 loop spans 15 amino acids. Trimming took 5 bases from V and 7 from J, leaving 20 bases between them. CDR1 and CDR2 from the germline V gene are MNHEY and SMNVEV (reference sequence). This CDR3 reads CASSLVSGGEVTQYF. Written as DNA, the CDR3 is TGTGCCAGCAGTCTAGTCAGTGGAGGAGAAGTGACCCAGTACTTC.

Here the CDR3 reads CASSWGLAGGNEQFF. In DNA form, the CDR3 reads TGTGCCAGCAGTTGGGGACTAGCGGGGGGAAATGAGCAGTTCTTC. The rearrangement links TRBV27 to TRBJ2-1, with 15 bases that match TRBD2. Germline lookup yields CDR1 MNHEY and CDR2 SMNVEV (reference sequence). Trimming removed 4 bases from V and 7 bases from J; junction bases left unmatched: 2. The length of the CDR3 is 15 residues.